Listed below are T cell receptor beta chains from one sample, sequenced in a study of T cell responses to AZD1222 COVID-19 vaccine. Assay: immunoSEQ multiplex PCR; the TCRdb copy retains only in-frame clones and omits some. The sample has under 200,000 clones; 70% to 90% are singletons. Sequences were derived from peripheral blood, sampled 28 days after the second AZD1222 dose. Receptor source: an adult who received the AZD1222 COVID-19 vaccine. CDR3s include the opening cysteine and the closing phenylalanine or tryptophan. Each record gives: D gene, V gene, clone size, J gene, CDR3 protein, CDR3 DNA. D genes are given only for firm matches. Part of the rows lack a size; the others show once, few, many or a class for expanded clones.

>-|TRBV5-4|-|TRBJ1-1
CASSPGSTEAFF
TGTGCCAGCAGCCCCGGATCCACTGAAGCTTTCTTT
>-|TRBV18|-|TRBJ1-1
CASSRRADTEAFF
TGTGCCAGCTCACGAAGGGCGGACACTGAAGCTTTCTTT
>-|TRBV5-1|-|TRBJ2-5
CASTKGSYQETQYF
TGCGCCAGCACAAAGGGTAGCTACCAAGAGACCCAGTACTTC
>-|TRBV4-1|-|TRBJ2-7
CASSPGEHYEQYF
TGCGCCAGCAGCCCGGGAGAACACTACGAGCAGTACTTC
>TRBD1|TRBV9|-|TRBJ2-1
CASSAPGGIYNEQFF
TGTGCCAGCAGCGCCCCAGGGGGTATCTACAATGAGCAGTTCTTC
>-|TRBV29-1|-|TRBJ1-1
CSVIIGPEAFF
TGCAGCGTTATAATCGGGCCTGAAGCTTTCTTT
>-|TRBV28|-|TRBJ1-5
CASSSDSNQPQHF
TGTGCCAGCAGTTCTGATAGCAATCAGCCCCAGCATTTT
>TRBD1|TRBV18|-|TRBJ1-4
CASSSGQGDEKLFF
TGTGCCAGCTCATCCGGACAGGGGGATGAAAAACTGTTTTTT
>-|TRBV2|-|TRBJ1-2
CASRDSSISNYGYTF
TGTGCCAGCAGGGACAGTTCGATTTCTAACTATGGCTACACCTTC
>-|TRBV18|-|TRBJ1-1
CASSPSRGTEAFF
TGTGCCAGCTCACCAAGCAGGGGCACTGAAGCTTTCTTT
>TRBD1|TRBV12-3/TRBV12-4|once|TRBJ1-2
CASSPGTGYGYTF
TGTGCCAGCAGTCCAGGGACAGGCTATGGCTACACCTTC
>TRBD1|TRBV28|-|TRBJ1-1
CASVLTGKSTEAFF
TGTGCCAGCGTACTGACAGGGAAGTCGACTGAAGCTTTCTTT
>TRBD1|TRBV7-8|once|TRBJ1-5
CASSTYGQAYSNQPQHF
TGTGCCAGCAGCACGTATGGACAGGCTTATAGCAATCAGCCCCAGCATTTT
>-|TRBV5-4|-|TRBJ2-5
CASSSIHEETQYF
TGTGCCAGCAGCTCGATCCACGAAGAGACCCAGTACTTC